These T cell receptor beta chains were read from a single sample in a study of blood T cell repertoires in COVID-19. The method was immunoSEQ multiplex PCR; TCRdb's version includes in-frame clones alone and lacks a portion of them. The profile covers more than 35,000 clones, with 87% appearing a single time and roughly 21% taken by the ten largest. The sequencing sample was made of peripheral blood. These receptor sequences come from a man between 60 and 70 years old with acute or convalescent COVID-19. CDR3s include the opening cysteine and the closing phenylalanine or tryptophan. D genes are given only for firm matches. Not every row has a clone size; where given, it reads once, few, many or a size class.

j_call: TRBJ2-2
d_call: .
v_call: TRBV5-4
cdr3_length: 14
clone_size: .
cdr3_aa: CASQRGSTTGELFF
cdr3_nt: TGTGCCAGCCAAAGGGGGAGTACAACCGGGGAGCTGTTTTTT

j_call: TRBJ1-1
d_call: TRBD1
v_call: TRBV27
cdr3_length: 14
clone_size: .
cdr3_aa: CASRLQGGNTEAFF
cdr3_nt: TGTGCCAGCAGATTACAGGGGGGAAACACTGAAGCTTTCTTT

j_call: TRBJ1-4
d_call: .
v_call: TRBV18
cdr3_length: 15
clone_size: once
cdr3_aa: CASSPPRATNEKLFF
cdr3_nt: TGTGCCAGCTCACCACCACGGGCAACTAATGAAAAACTGTTTTTT

j_call: TRBJ2-7
d_call: TRBD2
v_call: TRBV29-1
cdr3_length: 13
clone_size: .
cdr3_aa: CSARTSGRGEQYF
cdr3_nt: TGCAGCGCTAGGACTAGCGGGAGGGGGGAGCAGTACTTC

j_call: TRBJ1-4
d_call: TRBD1
v_call: TRBV7-2
cdr3_length: 14
clone_size: .
cdr3_aa: CASSDRKGAEKLFF
cdr3_nt: TGTGCCAGCAGCGACCGCAAGGGGGCCGAAAAACTGTTTTTT

j_call: TRBJ2-1
d_call: TRBD2
v_call: TRBV4-2
cdr3_length: 16
clone_size: .
cdr3_aa: CASSGPGRGRLNEQFF
cdr3_nt: TGTGCCAGCAGCGGCCCAGGGCGCGGGAGGTTGAATGAGCAGTTCTTC

j_call: TRBJ1-4
d_call: .
v_call: TRBV9
cdr3_length: 14
clone_size: .
cdr3_aa: CASSPSGGGEKLFF
cdr3_nt: TGTGCCAGCAGCCCCTCTGGGGGAGGAGAAAAACTGTTTTTT

j_call: TRBJ1-4
d_call: TRBD1
v_call: TRBV5-1
cdr3_length: 15
clone_size: .
cdr3_aa: CASSPGQGSNEKLFF
cdr3_nt: TGCGCCAGCAGCCCAGGACAGGGGTCTAATGAAAAACTGTTTTTT

j_call: TRBJ2-7
d_call: .
v_call: TRBV29-1
cdr3_length: 11
clone_size: .
cdr3_aa: CSVDRGDEQYF
cdr3_nt: TGCAGCGTTGACAGGGGAGACGAGCAGTACTTC

j_call: TRBJ2-2
d_call: TRBD1
v_call: TRBV6-6
cdr3_length: 15
clone_size: .
cdr3_aa: CASSYGTGNTGELFF
cdr3_nt: TGTGCCAGCAGTTACGGGACAGGCAACACCGGGGAGCTGTTTTTT

j_call: TRBJ1-6
d_call: .
v_call: TRBV15
cdr3_length: 16
clone_size: .
cdr3_aa: CATSRGERESGSPLHF
cdr3_nt: TGTGCCACCAGCAGAGGGGAGCGGGAGTCGGGTTCACCCCTCCACTTT

j_call: TRBJ1-2
d_call: TRBD1
v_call: TRBV6-5
cdr3_length: 14
clone_size: .
cdr3_aa: CASSSGTVPDGYTF
cdr3_nt: TGTGCCAGCAGTTCCGGGACAGTTCCAGATGGCTACACCTTC

j_call: TRBJ2-1
d_call: TRBD2
v_call: TRBV7-7
cdr3_length: 15
clone_size: .
cdr3_aa: CASSPSSGLRNEQFF
cdr3_nt: TGTGCTAGCAGCCCATCTAGCGGATTAAGGAATGAGCAGTTCTTC

j_call: TRBJ2-1
d_call: TRBD2
v_call: TRBV2
cdr3_length: 17
clone_size: once
cdr3_aa: CASRASYRTSGKTQQFF
cdr3_nt: TGTGCCAGCAGGGCCAGCTACAGGACTAGCGGGAAGACCCAGCAGTTCTTC

j_call: TRBJ2-3
d_call: TRBD2
v_call: TRBV5-1
cdr3_length: 17
clone_size: .
cdr3_aa: CASSIGLAGGATDTQYF
cdr3_nt: TGCGCCAGCAGCATCGGACTAGCGGGAGGGGCCACAGATACGCAGTATTTT

j_call: TRBJ2-5
d_call: TRBD1
v_call: TRBV9
cdr3_length: 14
clone_size: .
cdr3_aa: CASTPTGDQETQYF
cdr3_nt: TGTGCCAGCACCCCCACAGGGGACCAAGAGACCCAGTACTTC

j_call: TRBJ2-7
d_call: TRBD2
v_call: TRBV3-1/TRBV3-2
cdr3_length: 13
clone_size: .
cdr3_aa: CASRGGRNYEQYF
cdr3_nt: TGTGCCAGCCGGGGCGGGAGAAATTACGAGCAGTACTTC

j_call: TRBJ2-1
d_call: TRBD2
v_call: TRBV18
cdr3_length: 15
clone_size: .
cdr3_aa: CASSPSGSDYNEQFF
cdr3_nt: TGTGCCAGCTCCCCAAGCGGGAGTGACTACAATGAGCAGTTCTTC

j_call: TRBJ2-2
d_call: .
v_call: TRBV5-1
cdr3_length: 15
clone_size: .
cdr3_aa: CASSLDGQSAGELFF
cdr3_nt: TGCGCCAGCAGCTTGGACGGCCAAAGCGCCGGGGAGCTGTTTTTT

j_call: TRBJ2-7
d_call: .
v_call: TRBV19
cdr3_length: 15
clone_size: .
cdr3_aa: CASSLGTSRTYEQYF
cdr3_nt: TGTGCCAGTAGCCTCGGGACAAGTCGCACCTACGAGCAGTACTTC

j_call: TRBJ1-2
d_call: .
v_call: TRBV2
cdr3_length: 14
clone_size: once
cdr3_aa: CASSEGLANYGYTF
cdr3_nt: TGTGCCAGCAGTGAAGGGTTAGCTAACTATGGCTACACCTTC

j_call: TRBJ1-1
d_call: .
v_call: TRBV9
cdr3_length: 15
clone_size: .
cdr3_aa: CASSPRLAGGTEAFF
cdr3_nt: TGTGCCAGCAGCCCCCGCTTGGCGGGTGGGACTGAAGCTTTCTTT

j_call: TRBJ2-3
d_call: TRBD1
v_call: TRBV7-2
cdr3_length: 13
clone_size: .
cdr3_aa: CASSWGTGDTQYF
cdr3_nt: TGTGCCAGCAGCTGGGGGACAGGCGATACGCAGTATTTT

j_call: TRBJ2-1
d_call: TRBD2
v_call: TRBV7-6
cdr3_length: 16
clone_size: .
cdr3_aa: CASSLVGLAEWNEQFF
cdr3_nt: TGTGCCAGCAGCTTAGTGGGACTAGCGGAGTGGAATGAGCAGTTCTTC

j_call: TRBJ2-3
d_call: TRBD1
v_call: TRBV27
cdr3_length: 18
clone_size: once
cdr3_aa: CASSLWPRGQGSTDTQYF
cdr3_nt: TGTGCCAGCAGTTTATGGCCCCGTGGACAGGGCAGCACAGATACGCAGTATTTT

j_call: TRBJ2-2
d_call: .
v_call: TRBV10-1
cdr3_length: 15
clone_size: few
cdr3_aa: CASSRTGRDTGELFF
cdr3_nt: TGCGCCAGCAGTCGGACAGGGAGGGACACCGGGGAGCTGTTTTTT

j_call: TRBJ2-2
d_call: TRBD2
v_call: TRBV19
cdr3_length: 16
clone_size: once
cdr3_aa: CASATRVAGGTGELFF
cdr3_nt: TGTGCCAGCGCTACCAGGGTAGCGGGAGGTACCGGGGAGCTGTTTTTT

j_call: TRBJ1-2
d_call: .
v_call: TRBV28
cdr3_length: 14
clone_size: .
cdr3_aa: CASTRADSGGGYTF
cdr3_nt: TGTGCCAGCACCCGAGCGGACAGTGGTGGCGGCTACACCTTC

j_call: TRBJ2-7
d_call: TRBD1
v_call: TRBV5-1
cdr3_length: 13
clone_size: .
cdr3_aa: CASSRDRNYEQYF
cdr3_nt: TGCGCCAGCAGCCGGGACAGGAACTACGAGCAGTACTTC

j_call: TRBJ2-2
d_call: .
v_call: TRBV12-5
cdr3_length: 17
clone_size: .
cdr3_aa: CASQLRDMRHGTGELFF
cdr3_nt: TGTGCTAGCCAGCTCCGGGACATGCGACATGGCACCGGGGAGCTGTTTTTT

j_call: TRBJ1-1
d_call: .
v_call: TRBV7-2
cdr3_length: 13
clone_size: .
cdr3_aa: CASSPGQNTEAFF
cdr3_nt: TGTGCCAGCAGCCCCGGACAGAACACTGAAGCTTTCTTT

j_call: TRBJ1-2
d_call: .
v_call: TRBV5-5
cdr3_length: 18
clone_size: .
cdr3_aa: CASSSRGGTTATNGGYTF
cdr3_nt: TGTGCCAGCAGCTCACGAGGGGGTACGACAGCAACCAACGGTGGCTACACCTTC

j_call: TRBJ1-5
d_call: TRBD1
v_call: TRBV28
cdr3_length: 16
clone_size: .
cdr3_aa: CASSDSGTGLNQPQHF
cdr3_nt: TGTGCCAGCAGTGATTCCGGGACAGGATTAAATCAGCCCCAGCATTTT

j_call: TRBJ1-5
d_call: .
v_call: TRBV5-6
cdr3_length: 15
clone_size: once
cdr3_aa: CASSLGRSSNQPQHF
cdr3_nt: TGTGCCAGCAGCTTGGGGCGGTCGAGCAATCAGCCCCAGCATTTT

j_call: TRBJ1-1
d_call: .
v_call: TRBV27
cdr3_length: 13
clone_size: .
cdr3_aa: CASSPKRDTEAFF
cdr3_nt: TGTGCCAGCAGTCCCAAGAGGGACACTGAAGCTTTCTTT

j_call: TRBJ1-1
d_call: .
v_call: TRBV3-1/TRBV3-2
cdr3_length: 12
clone_size: .
cdr3_aa: CASSHSNTEAFF
cdr3_nt: TGTGCCAGCAGCCACTCGAACACTGAAGCTTTCTTT

j_call: TRBJ1-6
d_call: TRBD1
v_call: TRBV7-3
cdr3_length: 16
clone_size: .
cdr3_aa: CASSLTGTGSNSPLHF
cdr3_nt: TGTGCCAGCAGCTTAACCGGGACAGGGAGTAATTCACCCCTCCACTTT

j_call: TRBJ2-4
d_call: TRBD1
v_call: TRBV2
cdr3_length: 15
clone_size: .
cdr3_aa: CASRDREAAKNIQYF
cdr3_nt: TGTGCCAGCAGGGACAGGGAGGCGGCCAAAAACATTCAGTACTTC

j_call: TRBJ1-1
d_call: .
v_call: TRBV2
cdr3_length: 15
clone_size: .
cdr3_aa: CASSGALPEGTEAFF
cdr3_nt: TGTGCCAGCAGTGGGGCCCTTCCCGAGGGCACTGAAGCTTTCTTT

j_call: TRBJ1-5
d_call: .
v_call: TRBV28
cdr3_length: 15
clone_size: .
cdr3_aa: CASSLSAGPNQPQHF
cdr3_nt: TGTGCCAGCAGTTTATCAGCAGGGCCGAATCAGCCCCAGCATTTT

j_call: TRBJ1-5
d_call: .
v_call: TRBV27
cdr3_length: 15
clone_size: .
cdr3_aa: CASSPGRRGYQPQHF
cdr3_nt: TGTGCCAGCAGTCCGGGACGGCGGGGGTATCAGCCCCAGCATTTT

j_call: TRBJ2-3
d_call: .
v_call: TRBV3-1/TRBV3-2
cdr3_length: 15
clone_size: .
cdr3_aa: CASSQDEKSTDTQYF
cdr3_nt: TGTGCCAGCAGCCAAGATGAGAAGAGCACAGATACGCAGTATTTT

j_call: TRBJ1-3
d_call: .
v_call: TRBV7-9
cdr3_length: 15
clone_size: .
cdr3_aa: CASSPRASSGNTIYF
cdr3_nt: TGTGCCAGCAGCCCCCGCGCGAGCTCTGGAAACACCATATATTTT

j_call: TRBJ1-1
d_call: TRBD1
v_call: TRBV28
cdr3_length: 14
clone_size: once
cdr3_aa: CASSETGVNTEAFF
cdr3_nt: TGTGCCAGCAGTGAAACAGGGGTCAACACTGAAGCTTTCTTT

j_call: TRBJ1-1
d_call: .
v_call: TRBV10-1
cdr3_length: 13
clone_size: .
cdr3_aa: CASSERQAREAFF
cdr3_nt: TGCGCCAGCAGTGAAAGGCAGGCGAGAGAAGCTTTCTTT

j_call: TRBJ2-1
d_call: TRBD2
v_call: TRBV9
cdr3_length: 14
clone_size: .
cdr3_aa: CASSASGNYNEQFF
cdr3_nt: TGTGCCAGCAGCGCTAGCGGGAACTACAATGAGCAGTTCTTC

j_call: TRBJ2-1
d_call: .
v_call: TRBV4-1
cdr3_length: 15
clone_size: .
cdr3_aa: CASSQQTPSYNEQFF
cdr3_nt: TGCGCCAGCAGCCAACAGACTCCTTCCTACAATGAGCAGTTCTTC